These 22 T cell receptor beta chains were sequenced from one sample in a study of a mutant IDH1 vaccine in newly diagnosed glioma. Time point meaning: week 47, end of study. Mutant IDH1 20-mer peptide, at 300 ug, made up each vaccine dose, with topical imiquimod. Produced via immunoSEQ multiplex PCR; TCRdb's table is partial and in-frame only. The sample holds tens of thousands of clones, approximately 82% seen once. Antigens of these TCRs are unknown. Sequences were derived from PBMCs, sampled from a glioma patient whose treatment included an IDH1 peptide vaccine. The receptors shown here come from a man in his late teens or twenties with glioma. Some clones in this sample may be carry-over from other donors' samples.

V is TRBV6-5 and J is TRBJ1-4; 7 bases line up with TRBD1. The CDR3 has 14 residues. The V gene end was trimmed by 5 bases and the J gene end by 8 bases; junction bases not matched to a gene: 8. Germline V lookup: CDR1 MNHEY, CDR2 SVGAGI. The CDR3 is CASSDAGGREKLFF. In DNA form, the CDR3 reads TGTGCCAGCAGTGATGCAGGGGGAAGGGAAAAACTGTTTTTT.

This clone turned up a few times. The CDR3 DNA reads as TGTGCCAGCAGTGTAGCGCCATTGAACACTGAAGCTTTCTTT. Translated: CASSVAPLNTEAFF. The chain carries TRBV6-1 and TRBJ1-1, with D uncertain. Trimming took 4 bases from V and 0 from J, leaving 9 bases between them. The CDR3 has 14 residues. CDR1 MNHNS and CDR2 SASEGT come from the germline V gene.

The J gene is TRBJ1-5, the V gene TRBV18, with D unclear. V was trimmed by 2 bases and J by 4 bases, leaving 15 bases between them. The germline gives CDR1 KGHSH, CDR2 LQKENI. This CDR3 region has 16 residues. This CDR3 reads CASSPGLTRENQPQHF. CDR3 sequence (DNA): TGTGCCAGCTCACCAGGCCTTACCCGGGAAAATCAGCCCCAGCATTTT.

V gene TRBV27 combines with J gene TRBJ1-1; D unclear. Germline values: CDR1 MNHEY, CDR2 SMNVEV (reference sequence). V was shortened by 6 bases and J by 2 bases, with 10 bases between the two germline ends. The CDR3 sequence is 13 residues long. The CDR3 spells CASSLLENTEAFF. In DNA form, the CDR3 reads TGTGCCAGCAGCCTACTAGAAAACACTGAAGCTTTCTTT.

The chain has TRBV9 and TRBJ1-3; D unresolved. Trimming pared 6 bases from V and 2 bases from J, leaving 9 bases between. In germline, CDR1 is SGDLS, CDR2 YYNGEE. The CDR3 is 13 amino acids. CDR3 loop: CASTTSTGNTIYF. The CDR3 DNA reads TGTGCCAGCACCACTTCGACTGGAAACACCATATATTTT.

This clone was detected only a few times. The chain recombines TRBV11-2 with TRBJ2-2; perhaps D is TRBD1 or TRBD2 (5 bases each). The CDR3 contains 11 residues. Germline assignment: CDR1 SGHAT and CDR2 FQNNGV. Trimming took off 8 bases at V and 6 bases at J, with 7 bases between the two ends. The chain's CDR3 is CASGGAGELFF. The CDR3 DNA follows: TGTGCCAGCGGGGGAGCCGGGGAGCTGTTTTTT.

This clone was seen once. Written as DNA, the CDR3 is TGTGCCAGCAGCGTAGCTCGGGACACCTATGGCTACACCTTC. It is translated as CASSVARDTYGYTF. The V call is TRBV9, the J call TRBJ1-2; a possible D gene is TRBD1 (6 bases). The CDR3 extends over 14 amino acids. Per the germline V gene, CDR1 is SGDLS and CDR2 is YYNGEE. The V gene lost 0 bases and the J gene lost 4 bases, with 10 bases spanning the gap.

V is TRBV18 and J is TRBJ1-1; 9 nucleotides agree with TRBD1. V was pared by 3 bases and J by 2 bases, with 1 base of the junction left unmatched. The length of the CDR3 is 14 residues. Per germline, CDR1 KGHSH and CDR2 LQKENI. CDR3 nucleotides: TGTGCCAGCTCACCGACAGGGGGAAACACTGAAGCTTTCTTT. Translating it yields CASSPTGGNTEAFF.

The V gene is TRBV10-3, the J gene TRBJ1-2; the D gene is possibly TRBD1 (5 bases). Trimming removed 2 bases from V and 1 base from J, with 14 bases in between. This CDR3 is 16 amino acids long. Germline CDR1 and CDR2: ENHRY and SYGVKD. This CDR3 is CAISENPGRLNYGYTF. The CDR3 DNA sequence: TGTGCCATCAGTGAGAACCCGGGACGGCTTAACTATGGCTACACCTTC.

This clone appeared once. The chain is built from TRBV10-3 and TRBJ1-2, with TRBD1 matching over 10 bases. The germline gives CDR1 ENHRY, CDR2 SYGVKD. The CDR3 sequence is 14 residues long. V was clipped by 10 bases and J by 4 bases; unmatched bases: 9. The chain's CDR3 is CANRTRQGAYGYTF. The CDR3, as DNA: TGTGCCAACCGGACCAGACAGGGGGCCTATGGCTACACCTTC.

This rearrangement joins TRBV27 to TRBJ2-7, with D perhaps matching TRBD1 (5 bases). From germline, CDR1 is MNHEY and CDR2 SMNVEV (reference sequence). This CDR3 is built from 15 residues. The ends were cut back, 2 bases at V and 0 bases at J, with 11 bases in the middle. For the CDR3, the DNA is TGTGCCAGCAGTTTAGCAGGGCGGATCTCCTACGAGCAGTACTTC. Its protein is CASSLAGRISYEQYF.

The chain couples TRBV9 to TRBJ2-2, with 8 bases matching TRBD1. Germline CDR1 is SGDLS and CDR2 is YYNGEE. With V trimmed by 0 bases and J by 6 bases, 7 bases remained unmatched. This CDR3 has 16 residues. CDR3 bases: TGTGCCAGCAGCGTAGCCGGGACAGGTGTGGCCGGGGAGCTGTTTTTT. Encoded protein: CASSVAGTGVAGELFF. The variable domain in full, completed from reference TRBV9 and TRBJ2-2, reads DSGVTQTPKHLITATGQRVTLRCSPRSGDLSVYWYQQSLDQGLQFLIQYYNGEERAKGNILERFSAQQFPDLHSELNLSSLELGDSALYFCASSVAGTGVAGELFFGEGSRLTVL.

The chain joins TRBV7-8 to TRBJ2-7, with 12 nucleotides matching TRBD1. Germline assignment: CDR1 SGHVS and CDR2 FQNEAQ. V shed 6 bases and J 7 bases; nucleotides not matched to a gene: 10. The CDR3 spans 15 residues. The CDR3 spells CASRPEAGQGAEQYF. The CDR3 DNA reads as TGTGCCAGCAGACCCGAAGCGGGACAGGGGGCGGAGCAGTACTTC.

CDR3 amino acids: CASSPIQLVSYEQYF. In DNA, the CDR3 is TGTGCCAGCAGCCCGATTCAACTAGTCTCCTACGAGCAGTACTTC. V is TRBV7-9 and J is TRBJ2-7, with D maybe TRBD2 (5 bases). Trimming removed 5 bases from V and 0 bases from J, with 14 bases in between. This CDR3 has 15 residues. Germline loops: CDR1 SEHNR, CDR2 FQNEAQ (reference sequence). Full variable domain (missing parts from reference TRBV7-9 and TRBJ2-7): DTGVSQNPRHKITKRGQNVTFRCDPISEHNRLYWYRQTLGQGPEFLTYFQNEAQLEKSRLLSDRFSAERPKGSFSTLEIQRTEQGDSAMYLCASSPIQLVSYEQYFGPGTRLTVT.

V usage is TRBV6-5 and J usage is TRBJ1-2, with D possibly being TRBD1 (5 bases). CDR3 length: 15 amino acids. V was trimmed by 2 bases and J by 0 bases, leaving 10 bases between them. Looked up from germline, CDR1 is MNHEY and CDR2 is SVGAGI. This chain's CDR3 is CASSYMTESNYGYTF. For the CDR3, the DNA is TGTGCCAGCAGTTACATGACAGAATCTAACTATGGCTACACCTTC.

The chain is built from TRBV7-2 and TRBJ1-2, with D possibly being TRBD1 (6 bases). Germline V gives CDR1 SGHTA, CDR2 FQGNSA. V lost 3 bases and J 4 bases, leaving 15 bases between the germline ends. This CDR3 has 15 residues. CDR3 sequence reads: CASSFREQGVYGYTF. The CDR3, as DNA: TGTGCCAGCAGCTTCAGGGAACAGGGTGTCTATGGCTACACCTTC.

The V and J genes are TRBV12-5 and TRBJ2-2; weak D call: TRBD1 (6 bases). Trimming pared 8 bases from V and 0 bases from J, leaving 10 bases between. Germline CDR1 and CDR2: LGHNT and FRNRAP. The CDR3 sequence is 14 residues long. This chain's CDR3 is CASLQGTNTGELFF. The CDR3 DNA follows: TGTGCTAGTCTGCAGGGGACGAACACCGGGGAGCTGTTTTTT.

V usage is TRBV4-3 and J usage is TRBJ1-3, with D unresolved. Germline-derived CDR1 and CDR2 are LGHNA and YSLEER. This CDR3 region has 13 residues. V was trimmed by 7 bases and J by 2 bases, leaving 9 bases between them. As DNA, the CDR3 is TGCGCCAGCACATCAGGCACTGGAAACACCATATATTTT. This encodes CASTSGTGNTIYF.

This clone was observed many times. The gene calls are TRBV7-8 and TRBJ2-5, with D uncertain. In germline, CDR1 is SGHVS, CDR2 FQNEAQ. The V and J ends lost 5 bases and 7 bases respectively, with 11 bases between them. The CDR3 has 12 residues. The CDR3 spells CASSPKSRTQYF. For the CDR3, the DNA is TGTGCCAGCAGCCCCAAATCTAGGACCCAGTACTTC.

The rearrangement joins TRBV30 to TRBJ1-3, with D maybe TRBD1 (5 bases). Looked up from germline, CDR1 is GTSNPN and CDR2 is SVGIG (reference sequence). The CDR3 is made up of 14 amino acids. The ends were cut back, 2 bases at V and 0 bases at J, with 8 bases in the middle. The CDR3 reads CAWSLGTSGNTIYF. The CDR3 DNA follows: TGTGCCTGGAGTCTCGGGACCTCTGGAAACACCATATATTTT.

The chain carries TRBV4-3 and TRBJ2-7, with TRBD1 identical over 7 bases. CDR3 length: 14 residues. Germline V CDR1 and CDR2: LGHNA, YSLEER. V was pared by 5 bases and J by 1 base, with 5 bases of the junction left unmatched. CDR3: CASSSRQGSYEQYF. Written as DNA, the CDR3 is TGCGCCAGCAGCTCCAGACAGGGTTCCTACGAGCAGTACTTC.

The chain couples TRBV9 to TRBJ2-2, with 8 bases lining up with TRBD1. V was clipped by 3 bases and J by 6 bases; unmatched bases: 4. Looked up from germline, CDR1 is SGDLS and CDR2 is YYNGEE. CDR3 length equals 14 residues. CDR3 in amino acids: CASSAGTGAGELFF. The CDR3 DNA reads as TGTGCCAGCAGCGCTGGGACAGGAGCCGGGGAGCTGTTTTTT.